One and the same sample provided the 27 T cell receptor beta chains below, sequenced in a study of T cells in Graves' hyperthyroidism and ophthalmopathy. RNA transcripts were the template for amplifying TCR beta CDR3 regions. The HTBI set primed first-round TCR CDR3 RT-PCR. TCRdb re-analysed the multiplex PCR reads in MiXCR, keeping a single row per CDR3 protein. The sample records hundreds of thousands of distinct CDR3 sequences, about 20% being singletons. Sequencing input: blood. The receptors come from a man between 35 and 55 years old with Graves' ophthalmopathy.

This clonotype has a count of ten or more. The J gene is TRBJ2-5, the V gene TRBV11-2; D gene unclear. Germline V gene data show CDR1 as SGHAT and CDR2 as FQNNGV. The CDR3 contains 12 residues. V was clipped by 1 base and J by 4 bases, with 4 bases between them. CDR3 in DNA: TGTGCCAGCAGCTTAGGGGTAGAGACCCAGTACTTC. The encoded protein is CASSLGVETQYF.

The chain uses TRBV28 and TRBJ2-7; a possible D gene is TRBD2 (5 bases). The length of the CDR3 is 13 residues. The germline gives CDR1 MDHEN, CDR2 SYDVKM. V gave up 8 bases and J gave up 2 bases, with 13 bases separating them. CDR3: CASGVRGPYEQYF. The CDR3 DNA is TGTGCCAGCGGGGTCAGAGGGCCCTACGAGCAGTACTTC.

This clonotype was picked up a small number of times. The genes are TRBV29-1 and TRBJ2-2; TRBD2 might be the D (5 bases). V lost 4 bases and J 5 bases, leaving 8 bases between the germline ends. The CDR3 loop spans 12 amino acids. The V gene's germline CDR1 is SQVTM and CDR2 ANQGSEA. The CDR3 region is CSVAEGTGELFF. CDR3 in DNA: TGCAGCGTTGCAGAGGGAACCGGGGAGCTGTTTTTT.

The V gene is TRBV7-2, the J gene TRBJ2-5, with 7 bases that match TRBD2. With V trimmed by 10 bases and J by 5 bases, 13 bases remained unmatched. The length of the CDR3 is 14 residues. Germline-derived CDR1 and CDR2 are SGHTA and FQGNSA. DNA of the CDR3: TGTGCCACAACGATACCTCGGGGAGGGGAGACCCAGTACTTC. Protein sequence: CATTIPRGGETQYF.

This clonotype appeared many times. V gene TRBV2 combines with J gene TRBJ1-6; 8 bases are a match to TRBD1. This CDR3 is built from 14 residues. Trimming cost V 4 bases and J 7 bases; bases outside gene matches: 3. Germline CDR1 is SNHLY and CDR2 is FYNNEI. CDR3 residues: CASSATGENSPLHF. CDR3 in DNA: TGTGCCAGCAGTGCGACAGGGGAAAATTCACCCCTCCACTTT.

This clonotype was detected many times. The CDR3 region has the DNA TGTGCCAGCAGTTTGGGTCGGGACAGGGACACCGGGGAGCTGTTTTTT. It specifies CASSLGRDRDTGELFF. This chain connects TRBV12-3 or TRBV12-4 to TRBJ2-2; 9 bases line up with TRBD1. V dropped 3 bases and J dropped 3; count of bases not matched to a gene: 5. The CDR3 spans 16 residues.

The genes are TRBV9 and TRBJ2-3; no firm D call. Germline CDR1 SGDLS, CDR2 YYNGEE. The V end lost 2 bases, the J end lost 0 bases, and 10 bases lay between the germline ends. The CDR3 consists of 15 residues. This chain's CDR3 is CASSVRGLSTDTQYF. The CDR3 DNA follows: TGTGCCAGCAGCGTGCGAGGCCTTAGCACAGATACGCAGTATTTT.

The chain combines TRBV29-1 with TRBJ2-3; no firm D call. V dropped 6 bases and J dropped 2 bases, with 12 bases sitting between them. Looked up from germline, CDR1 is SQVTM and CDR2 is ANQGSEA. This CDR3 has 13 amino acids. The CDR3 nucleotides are TGCAGCGTCCACATAGGAATCACAGATACGCAGTATTTT. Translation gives CSVHIGITDTQYF.

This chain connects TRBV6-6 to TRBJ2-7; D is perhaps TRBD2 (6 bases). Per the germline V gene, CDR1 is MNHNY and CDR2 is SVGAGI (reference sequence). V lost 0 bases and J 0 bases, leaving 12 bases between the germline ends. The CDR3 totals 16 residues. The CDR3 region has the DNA TGTGCCAGCAGTTACTCGGGGACTCCTCCCTCCTACGAGCAGTACTTC. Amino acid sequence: CASSYSGTPPSYEQYF.

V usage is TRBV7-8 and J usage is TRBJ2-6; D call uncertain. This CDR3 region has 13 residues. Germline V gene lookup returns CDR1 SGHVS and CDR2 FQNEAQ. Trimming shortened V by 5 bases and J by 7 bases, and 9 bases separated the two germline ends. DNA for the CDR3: TGTGCCAGCAGCCCTCCCCGAGCCAACGTCCTGACTTTC. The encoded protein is CASSPPRANVLTF.

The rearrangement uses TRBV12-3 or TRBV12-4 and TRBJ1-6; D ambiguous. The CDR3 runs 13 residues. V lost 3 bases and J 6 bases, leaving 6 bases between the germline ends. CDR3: CASSLWGNSPLHF. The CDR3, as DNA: TGTGCCAGCAGTTTGTGGGGTAATTCACCCCTCCACTTT.

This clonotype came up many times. The DNA of the CDR3 is TGTGCCAGCAGCCGTGGGACAGGGAACACCGGGGAGCTGTTTTTT. Amino acids: CASSRGTGNTGELFF. J is TRBJ2-2 and V is TRBV7-3, with 8 bases lining up with TRBD1. Germline lookup yields CDR1 SGHTA and CDR2 FQGTGA. The V and J ends lost 5 bases and 1 base, in that order; junction bases with no gene match: 3. This CDR3 region has 15 residues.

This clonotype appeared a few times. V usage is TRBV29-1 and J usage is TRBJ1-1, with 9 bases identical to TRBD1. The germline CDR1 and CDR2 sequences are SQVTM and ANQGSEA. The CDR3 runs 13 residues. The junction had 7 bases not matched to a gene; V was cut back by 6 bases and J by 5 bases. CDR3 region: CSVETGGRTEAFF. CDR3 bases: TGCAGCGTGGAGACAGGGGGAAGGACTGAAGCTTTCTTT.

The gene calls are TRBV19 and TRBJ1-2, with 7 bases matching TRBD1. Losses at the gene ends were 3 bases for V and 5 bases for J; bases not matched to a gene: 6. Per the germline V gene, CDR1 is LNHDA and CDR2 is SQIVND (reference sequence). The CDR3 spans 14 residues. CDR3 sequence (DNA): TGTGCCAGTAGTATCTTGCCAGGGGGTTATGGCTACACCTTC. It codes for CASSILPGGYGYTF.

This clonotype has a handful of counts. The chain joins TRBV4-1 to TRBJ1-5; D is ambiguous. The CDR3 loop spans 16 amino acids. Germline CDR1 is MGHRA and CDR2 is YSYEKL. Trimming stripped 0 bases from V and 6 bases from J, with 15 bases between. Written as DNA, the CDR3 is TGCGCCAGCAGCCAAGAAGGGATCCGTAGTCGTCAGCCCCAGCATTTT. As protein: CASSQEGIRSRQPQHF.

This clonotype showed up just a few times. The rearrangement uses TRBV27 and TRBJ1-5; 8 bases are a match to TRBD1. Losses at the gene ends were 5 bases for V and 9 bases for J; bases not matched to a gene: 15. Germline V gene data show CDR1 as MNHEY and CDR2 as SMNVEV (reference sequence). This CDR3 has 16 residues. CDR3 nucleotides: TGTGCCAGCAGTGCCCGATCCCCCAGGGGGCTGGGGCCCCAGCATTTT. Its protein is CASSARSPRGLGPQHF.

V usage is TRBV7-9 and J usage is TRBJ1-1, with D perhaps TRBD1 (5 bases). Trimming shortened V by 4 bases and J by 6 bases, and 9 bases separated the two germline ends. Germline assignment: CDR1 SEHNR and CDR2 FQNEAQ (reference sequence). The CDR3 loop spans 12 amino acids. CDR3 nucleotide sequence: TGTGCCAGCAGCTGGGGCGCCCCTGAAGCTTTCTTT. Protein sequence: CASSWGAPEAFF.

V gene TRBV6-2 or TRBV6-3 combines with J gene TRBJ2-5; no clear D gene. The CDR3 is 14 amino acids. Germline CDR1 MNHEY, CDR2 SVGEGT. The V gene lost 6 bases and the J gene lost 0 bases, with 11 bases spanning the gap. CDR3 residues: CASRVGHNQETQYF. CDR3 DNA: TGTGCCAGCAGGGTCGGTCACAACCAAGAGACCCAGTACTTC.

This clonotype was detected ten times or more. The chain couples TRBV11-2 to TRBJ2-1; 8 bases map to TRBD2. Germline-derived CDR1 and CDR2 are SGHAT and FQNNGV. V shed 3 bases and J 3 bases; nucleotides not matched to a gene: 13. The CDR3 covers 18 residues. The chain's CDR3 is CASSFSGAPRSLYNEQFF. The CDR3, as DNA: TGTGCCAGCAGCTTTAGCGGGGCCCCCCGTTCGCTCTACAATGAGCAGTTCTTC.

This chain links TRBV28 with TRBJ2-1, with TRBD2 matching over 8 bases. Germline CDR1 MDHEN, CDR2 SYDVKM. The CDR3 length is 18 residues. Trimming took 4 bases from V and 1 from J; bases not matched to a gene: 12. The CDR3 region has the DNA TGTGCCAGCAGTTCCTTGGGTCCGGCTAGCGGGTCCTACAATGAGCAGTTCTTC. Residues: CASSSLGPASGSYNEQFF.

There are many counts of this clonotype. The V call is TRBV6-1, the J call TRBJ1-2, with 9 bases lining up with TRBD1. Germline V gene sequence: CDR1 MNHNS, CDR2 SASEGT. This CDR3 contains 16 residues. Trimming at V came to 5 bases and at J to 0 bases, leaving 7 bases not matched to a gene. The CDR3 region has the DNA TGTGCCAGCAGTCTAGGGACAGGGCGGACTAACTATGGCTACACCTTC. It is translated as CASSLGTGRTNYGYTF.

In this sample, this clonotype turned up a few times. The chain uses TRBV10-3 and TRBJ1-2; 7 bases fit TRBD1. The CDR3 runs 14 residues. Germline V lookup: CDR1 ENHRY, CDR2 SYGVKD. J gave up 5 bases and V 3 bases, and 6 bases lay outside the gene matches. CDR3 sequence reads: CAISDPGQYYGYTF. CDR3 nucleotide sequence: TGTGCCATCAGTGACCCGGGACAGTATTATGGCTACACCTTC.

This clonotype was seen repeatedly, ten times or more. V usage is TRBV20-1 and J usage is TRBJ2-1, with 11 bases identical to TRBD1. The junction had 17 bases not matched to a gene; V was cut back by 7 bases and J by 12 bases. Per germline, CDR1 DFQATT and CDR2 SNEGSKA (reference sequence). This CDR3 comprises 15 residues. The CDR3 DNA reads TGCAGTGTTACAAACCGGGACAGGGGGTTGGACACGCAGTTCTTC. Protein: CSVTNRDRGLDTQFF.

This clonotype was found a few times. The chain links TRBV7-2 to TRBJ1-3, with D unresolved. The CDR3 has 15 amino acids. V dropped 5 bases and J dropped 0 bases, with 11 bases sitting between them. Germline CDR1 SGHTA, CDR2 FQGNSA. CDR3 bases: TGTGCCAGCAGCACCCAGGCTGGCTCTGGAAACACCATATATTTT. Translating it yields CASSTQAGSGNTIYF.

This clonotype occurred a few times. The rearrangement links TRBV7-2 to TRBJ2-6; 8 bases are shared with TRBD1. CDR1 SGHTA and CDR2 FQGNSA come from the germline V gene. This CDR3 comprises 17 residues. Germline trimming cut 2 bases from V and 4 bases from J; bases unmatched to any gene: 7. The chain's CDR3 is CASSLQGAAAGANVLTF. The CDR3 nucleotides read TGTGCCAGCAGCTTACAGGGGGCGGCGGCCGGGGCCAACGTCCTGACTTTC.

As DNA, the CDR3 is TGTGCCAGCTCACCATCTGGGGGTAGCTATGGCTACACCTTC. It is translated as CASSPSGGSYGYTF. The chain joins TRBV18 to TRBJ1-2; weak D call: TRBD1 (5 bases). Germline V gene data show CDR1 as KGHSH and CDR2 as LQKENI. V was pared by 2 bases and J by 4 bases, with 11 bases between. This CDR3 is 14 amino acids long.

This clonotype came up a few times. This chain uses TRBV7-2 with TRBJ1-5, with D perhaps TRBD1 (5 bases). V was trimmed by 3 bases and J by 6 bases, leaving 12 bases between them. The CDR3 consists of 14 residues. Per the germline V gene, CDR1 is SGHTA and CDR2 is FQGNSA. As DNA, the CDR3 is TGTGCCAGCAGCTTTGGGGGGGATAGTCAGCCCCAGCATTTT. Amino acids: CASSFGGDSQPQHF.